A selection of T cell receptor beta chains follows, all from one sample in a study of OX40 agonist ivuxolimab in advanced cancers. Clones were read by immunoSEQ multiplex PCR, and TCRdb kept only the in-frame ones, dropping some. The sample lists 95,000 to 150,000 clones; approximately 90% were seen once. The sample here was CD4+ or CD8+ T cells sorted from blood, taken in a trial of the OX40 agonist ivuxolimab. These TCRs come from an adult with an advanced solid tumor such as melanoma, head and neck, liver or kidney cancer. Each CDR3 is given with its conserved first and last residue. The order of the fields is J gene, clone size, D gene, V gene, CDR3 protein, CDR3 DNA. The D gene is left open where the match is weak. Size values are once, few and many counts, or a class for expanded clones, and some rows have none.

J: TRBJ1-1; size: NA; D: TRBD1; V: TRBV7-3; CDR3: CASSPSTGLVTEAFF; DNA: TGTGCCAGCAGCCCTTCGACAGGGCTGGTTACTGAAGCTTTCTTT
J: TRBJ2-5; size: NA; D: TRBD2; V: TRBV12-5; CDR3: CASGRLAGGPETQYF; DNA: TGTGCTAGTGGTCGACTAGCGGGAGGGCCGGAGACCCAGTACTTC
J: TRBJ1-1; size: NA; D: NA; V: TRBV18; CDR3: CASSPRREVTEAFF; DNA: TGTGCCAGCTCACCAAGGAGGGAGGTCACTGAAGCTTTCTTT
J: TRBJ2-3; size: NA; D: NA; V: TRBV15; CDR3: CATSRDLRGDTQYF; DNA: TGTGCCACCAGCAGAGATCTAAGGGGAGATACGCAGTATTTT
J: TRBJ2-3; size: NA; D: NA; V: TRBV11-2; CDR3: CASSSQIPGVGGDTQYF; DNA: TGTGCCAGCAGCTCCCAAATCCCGGGAGTCGGTGGAGATACGCAGTATTTT
J: TRBJ1-2; size: once; D: NA; V: TRBV6-1; CDR3: CASSEWGRANYGYTF; DNA: TGTGCCAGCAGTGAATGGGGCCGAGCTAACTATGGCTACACCTTC
J: TRBJ1-1; size: NA; D: NA; V: TRBV2; CDR3: CASSKHPGRDTEAFF; DNA: TGTGCCAGCAGCAAACACCCCGGGAGGGACACTGAAGCTTTCTTT
J: TRBJ2-7; size: once; D: TRBD2; V: TRBV27; CDR3: CASSYGLAGPSEQYF; DNA: TGTGCCAGCAGTTACGGACTAGCGGGCCCCTCGGAGCAGTACTTC
J: TRBJ2-1; size: NA; D: TRBD1; V: TRBV9; CDR3: CASSPTTGFNEQFF; DNA: TGTGCCAGCAGCCCGACGACAGGGTTCAATGAGCAGTTCTTC
J: TRBJ2-5; size: NA; D: NA; V: TRBV14; CDR3: CASSRGLETQYF; DNA: TGTGCCAGTAGTCGAGGGCTTGAGACCCAGTACTTC
J: TRBJ2-2; size: NA; D: TRBD1; V: TRBV27; CDR3: CASSLRGPHTGELFF; DNA: TGTGCCAGCAGTTTAAGGGGGCCCCACACCGGGGAGCTGTTTTTT
J: TRBJ2-2; size: NA; D: NA; V: TRBV9; CDR3: CASSVGSGGTGELFF; DNA: TGTGCCAGCAGCGTAGGGTCAGGGGGGACCGGGGAGCTGTTTTTT
J: TRBJ2-7; size: NA; D: NA; V: TRBV4-2; CDR3: CASNPSGDTAYEQYF; DNA: TGTGCCAGCAACCCCTCGGGAGATACAGCCTACGAGCAGTACTTC
J: TRBJ1-1; size: once; D: NA; V: TRBV11-2; CDR3: CASSITLNTEAFF; DNA: TGTGCCAGCAGCATTACACTAAACACTGAAGCTTTCTTT
J: TRBJ2-1; size: NA; D: NA; V: TRBV19; CDR3: CASSIGPWQGRHNEQFF; DNA: TGTGCCAGTAGTATAGGCCCTTGGCAGGGGAGGCACAATGAGCAGTTCTTC
J: TRBJ1-1; size: NA; D: TRBD1; V: TRBV18; CDR3: CASSLNGRDRGILWGSLAGGAFF; DNA: TGTGCCAGCTCACTCAACGGTCGGGACAGGGGGATTTTGTGGGGATCTCTCGCCGGGGGAGCTTTCTTT
J: TRBJ2-4; size: few; D: NA; V: TRBV10-3; CDR3: CAISESLLRRGENIQYF; DNA: TGTGCCATCAGTGAGTCGCTCCTTCGACGGGGTGAAAACATTCAGTACTTC
J: TRBJ2-5; size: NA; D: TRBD2; V: TRBV27; CDR3: CASSTGTSGMQETQYF; DNA: TGTGCCAGCAGTACAGGGACTAGCGGGATGCAAGAGACCCAGTACTTC
J: TRBJ2-7; size: NA; D: NA; V: TRBV19; CDR3: CASSMEPLRGGNEQYF; DNA: TGTGCCAGTAGTATGGAGCCCTTGAGGGGGGGAAACGAGCAGTACTTC
J: TRBJ2-5; size: NA; D: NA; V: TRBV5-4; CDR3: CASSRDLQETQYF; DNA: TGTGCCAGCAGCCGGGACCTCCAAGAGACCCAGTACTTC
J: TRBJ1-1; size: NA; D: TRBD1; V: TRBV11-2; CDR3: CASSSGQRGTEAFF; DNA: TGTGCCAGCAGCTCGGGACAGCGGGGCACTGAAGCTTTCTTT
J: TRBJ1-1; size: NA; D: NA; V: TRBV29-1; CDR3: CSVFSLNTEAFF; DNA: TGCAGCGTTTTCAGCTTGAACACTGAAGCTTTCTTT
J: TRBJ2-7; size: NA; D: TRBD2; V: TRBV5-8; CDR3: CASSLEASGSSYEQYF; DNA: TGTGCCAGCAGCTTGGAGGCTAGCGGGAGCTCCTACGAGCAGTACTTC
J: TRBJ2-7; size: NA; D: NA; V: TRBV29-1; CDR3: CSVATGSPSYEQYF; DNA: TGCAGCGTTGCTACAGGTTCCCCTTCCTACGAGCAGTACTTC
J: TRBJ1-4; size: NA; D: NA; V: TRBV7-9; CDR3: CASSLSERTVSNEKLFF; DNA: TGTGCCAGCAGCCTATCCGAAAGGACCGTTTCTAATGAAAAACTGTTTTTT
J: TRBJ1-1; size: NA; D: NA; V: TRBV7-3; CDR3: CASSSPGVQGEAFF; DNA: TGTGCCAGCAGCTCCCCCGGGGTCCAGGGAGAAGCTTTCTTT
J: TRBJ1-5; size: NA; D: NA; V: TRBV7-3; CDR3: CASSLTQMGQPQHF; DNA: TGTGCCAGCAGCTTAACCCAAATGGGGCAGCCCCAGCATTTT
J: TRBJ2-2; size: NA; D: NA; V: TRBV15; CDR3: CATSAVRGTGFDGELFF; DNA: TGTGCCACCAGCGCTGTCAGGGGAACGGGGTTTGACGGGGAGCTGTTTTTT
J: TRBJ2-1; size: NA; D: NA; V: TRBV11-3; CDR3: CASSRDWDEQFF; DNA: TGTGCCAGCAGCCGGGATTGGGATGAGCAGTTCTTC
J: TRBJ1-1; size: NA; D: NA; V: TRBV7-2; CDR3: CASSFYQGNTEAFF; DNA: TGTGCCAGCAGCTTCTATCAGGGTAACACTGAAGCTTTCTTT
J: TRBJ2-7; size: NA; D: NA; V: TRBV5-1; CDR3: CASSYSGLVSSYEQYF; DNA: TGCGCCAGCAGCTACTCGGGACTTGTCAGCTCCTACGAGCAGTACTTC
J: TRBJ2-5; size: NA; D: TRBD2; V: TRBV9; CDR3: CASSVALRTSGSQETQYF; DNA: TGTGCCAGCAGCGTAGCTCTTCGGACTAGCGGGAGTCAAGAGACCCAGTACTTC
J: TRBJ1-2; size: NA; D: NA; V: TRBV5-8; CDR3: CASSTQSPGDGYTF; DNA: TGTGCCAGCAGCACCCAATCTCCGGGGGATGGCTACACCTTC
J: TRBJ2-2; size: NA; D: NA; V: TRBV7-7; CDR3: CASSLHSTRTTGELFF; DNA: TGTGCTAGCAGCTTACACAGCACCCGTACTACCGGGGAGCTGTTTTTT
J: TRBJ2-7; size: NA; D: TRBD2; V: TRBV19; CDR3: CASSSQRSGRSPYEQYF; DNA: TGTGCCAGTAGTTCCCAGAGGAGCGGGAGGTCCCCCTACGAGCAGTACTTC
J: TRBJ1-1; size: NA; D: NA; V: TRBV29-1; CDR3: CSGNRNTEAFF; DNA: TGCAGCGGGAACAGGAACACTGAAGCTTTCTTT
J: TRBJ1-1; size: NA; D: NA; V: TRBV6-1; CDR3: CASSGPGPNTEAFF; DNA: TGTGCCAGCAGTGGGCCGGGCCCGAACACTGAAGCTTTCTTT
J: TRBJ1-6; size: NA; D: TRBD1; V: TRBV6-5; CDR3: CASTSRGSPNSPLHF; DNA: TGTGCCAGCACCAGCAGGGGGTCGCCAAATTCACCCCTCCACTTT
J: TRBJ2-7; size: NA; D: TRBD1; V: TRBV19; CDR3: CASSMGTGAVPLYEQYF; DNA: TGTGCCAGTAGTATGGGGACAGGGGCCGTCCCCCTCTACGAGCAGTACTTC
J: TRBJ2-5; size: once; D: TRBD1; V: TRBV28; CDR3: CASTPPRGREETQYF; DNA: TGTGCCAGCACCCCGCCCAGGGGGCGCGAAGAGACCCAGTACTTC
J: TRBJ2-7; size: NA; D: TRBD1; V: TRBV7-3; CDR3: CASSKGPPGGEQYF; DNA: TGTGCCAGCAGCAAGGGCCCCCCAGGGGGCGAGCAGTACTTC
J: TRBJ1-2; size: NA; D: NA; V: TRBV28; CDR3: CASSSRIYGYTF; DNA: TGTGCCAGCAGTTCCCGTATTTATGGCTACACCTTC
J: TRBJ1-5; size: NA; D: NA; V: TRBV27; CDR3: CASSLGGTFAMDSNQPQHF; DNA: TGTGCCAGCAGTTTAGGGGGGACCTTCGCCATGGATAGCAATCAGCCCCAGCATTTT
J: TRBJ1-2; size: NA; D: NA; V: TRBV4-3; CDR3: CASSQDFGSQRAYGYTF; DNA: TGCGCCAGCAGCCAAGATTTCGGGAGTCAACGGGCTTATGGCTACACCTTC
J: TRBJ2-7; size: NA; D: TRBD1; V: TRBV18; CDR3: CASDRGAWGEQYF; DNA: TGTGCCAGCGACAGGGGCGCTTGGGGTGAGCAGTACTTC
J: TRBJ2-4; size: NA; D: NA; V: TRBV7-2; CDR3: CASSLARTVKEAKNIQYF; DNA: TGTGCCAGCAGCTTAGCTCGGACGGTCAAGGAAGCCAAAAACATTCAGTACTTC
J: TRBJ1-1; size: NA; D: TRBD1; V: TRBV5-1; CDR3: CASSLGPTGARVSNTEAFF; DNA: TGCGCCAGCAGCTTGGGGCCTACAGGGGCCAGAGTTTCGAACACTGAAGCTTTCTTT
J: TRBJ2-5; size: NA; D: NA; V: TRBV27; CDR3: CASSGRFVSSETQYF; DNA: TGTGCCAGCAGCGGACGATTCGTGTCGTCGGAGACCCAGTACTTC